This TCR beta chain emerged from a study of regulatory T cells in long-lasting Graves disease. This clonotype was observed many times. Arm-PCR with iRepertoire HTBI primers amplified the CDR3 regions for these TCR beta libraries. A single record per CDR3 protein comes from TCRdb applying MiXCR to the multiplex PCR reads. Among 350,000 to 550,000 distinct CDR3 sequences listed, 15% were seen once. Time point indicated: newly diagnosed GD, antithyroid drugs for less than 3 months. Preparation of the TCR library used RNA extracted from PBMCs. Patients came through an endocrinology department, and that department was in Xi'an, China. These same data were also listed under a study on T cells in Graves' hyperthyroidism and ophthalmopathy. Per that study: Ophthalmopathy onset followed model prediction by a median roughly six months.

The clonotype comes from a woman in her 30s with Graves disease. Sequenced material: peripheral blood mononuclear cells (PBMCs), taken at new diagnosis, from a patient treated with antithyroid drugs.

The CDR3 reads CASSRTRQPQHF. The CDR3 DNA is TGCGCCAGCAGCCGGACTAGGCAGCCCCAGCATTTT. J is TRBJ1-5 and V is TRBV10-2, with D uncertain. This CDR3 comprises 12 residues. V dropped 6 bases and J dropped 7 bases, with 10 bases sitting between them. Germline V gene lookup returns CDR1 WSHSY and CDR2 SAAADI.